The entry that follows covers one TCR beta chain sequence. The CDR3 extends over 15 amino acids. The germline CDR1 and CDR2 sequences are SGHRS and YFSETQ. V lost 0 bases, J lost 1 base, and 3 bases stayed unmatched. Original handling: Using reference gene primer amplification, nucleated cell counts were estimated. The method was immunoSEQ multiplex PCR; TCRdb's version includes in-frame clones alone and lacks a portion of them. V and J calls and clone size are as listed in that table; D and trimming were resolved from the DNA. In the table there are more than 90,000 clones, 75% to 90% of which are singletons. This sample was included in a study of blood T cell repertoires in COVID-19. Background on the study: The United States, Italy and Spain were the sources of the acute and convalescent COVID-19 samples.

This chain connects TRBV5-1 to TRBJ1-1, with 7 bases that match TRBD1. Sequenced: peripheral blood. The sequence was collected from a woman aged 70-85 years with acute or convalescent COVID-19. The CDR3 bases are TGCGCCAGCAGCTTGGGGGGACAGAGGAACACTGAAGCTTTCTTT. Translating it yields CASSLGGQRNTEAFF.